The source of this T cell receptor beta chain is a study of T-cell reconstitution after alpha-beta-depleted transplantation in children. V lost 5 bases, J lost 0 bases, and 12 bases lay in between. CDR1 and CDR2 (germline): LNHDA, SQIVND (reference sequence). The CDR3 runs to 15 residues. Study-wide points: It was surviving recipient T cells and thymic progenitors that gave some patients high TCRbeta diversity at day 60. T-cell counts and diversity were attributed mostly to newly produced T cells one year after transplant. Alpha-beta T cells about two months after transplant reportedly derived from several hundred expanded graft clones.

The TCRbeta library incorporated unique molecular identifiers. MiXCR, run by TCRdb on the PCR reads, gives a single entry per CDR3 protein. The table includes around 450,000 distinct CDR3 sequences, over 40% detected once. Note on this clonotype: What it binds is not known.

The source was PBMCs, collected before TCRalphabeta/CD19-depleted stem cell transplant. This chain links TRBV19 with TRBJ2-3, with D maybe TRBD1 (6 bases). The TCR sequence derives from a girl aged 2 to 10 with aplastic anemia, due to receive a stem cell transplant. DNA of the CDR3: TGTGCCAGTAGTCGTCTGGGGGCTAGCACAGATACGCAGTATTTT. Its protein is CASSRLGASTDTQYF.